This TCR beta chain was retrieved from a study of blood T cell repertoires in COVID-19 (dated by TCRdb to 2018 to 2021). Context from the whole study: Samples covering the acute and convalescent phases of COVID-19 were provided by collaborators in the United States, Italy and Spain. The prospective study material was composed of cDNA or gDNA derived from T cells, B-cell-depleted T cells, or PBMCs. Subjects who had been exposed to COVID-19, were actively infected with it, or had recovered from it provided the deeply sampled blood TCRbeta repertoires that made up the dataset. The repertoires were released in a freely available public database intended as a resource for research on the immune response to SARS-CoV-2. Samples came from the ongoing ImmuneRACE study (first 160 participants) plus 1,254 subjects from 6 global collaborators. A de-identified subject ID, COVID-19 status, age in years and sex were almost always included in the sample metadata. Where available, HLA class I and class II types were obtained from metadata supplied by the sample provider rather than from assay-based typing. Summary of the overall study and its limitations: The quantity of clinical and demographic metadata differed by source and by participant and was supplied without curation.

TCRbeta CDR3 regions were amplified from genomic DNA by means of the immunoSEQ Assay, a bias-controlled multiplex PCR. The paper's processing steps were these. Nucleated cell counts per sample were estimated from amplification of reference gene primers within the assay. To quantify the absolute abundance of each unique TCRbeta CDR3 rearrangement, sequence reads were collapsed and filtered. For each sample, productive Simpson clonality was calculated as the square root of Simpson's diversity index across productive rearrangements. In its TCRdb copy, this immuneACCESS table keeps in-frame sequences only and misses some clones. Where compared with another copy, unresolved V genes explain less than half of these, and the others have no known cause. V and J calls and clone size come straight from that table; D and trimming were deduced from the DNA. Within this sample are roughly 300,000 clones, with approximately 84% of them counted one time only. The ten largest clones represent over 1.1% of the sample.

The CDR3 has 16 amino acids, counting the end cysteine and phenylalanine. The CDR3 DNA has 48 bases and is translated from base 1. Trimmed from V: 1 base; trimmed from J: 4 bases; junction bases lacking a gene match: 4. CDR1 and CDR2, looked up from the germline V gene, are SGDLS and YYNGEE. One collaborating source in Seattle enrolled patients while the patients were actively infected and followed the patients over time throughout the course of disease. Whole blood was collected in K2EDTA tubes by collaborating institutions according to the institutions' own protocols. For TCRbeta analysis, collaborators shipped samples as frozen whole blood, isolated PBMCs, or DNA extracted from either of those sample types. Remarks on this clone: No cognate antigen has been identified for it. The record has no base qualities; no much larger clone is one base away.

This clonotype was sampled from a human donor with COVID-19, enrolled during active disease. The donor label of this sample is uncertain. The sequence joins TRBV9 to TRBJ2-2; the junction holds 10 bases that match TRBD2. Sequenced sample: peripheral blood. The DNA sequence reads TGTGCCAGCAGCGTAACACTAGCGGGGACCACCGGGGAGCTGTTTTTT. This gives the protein CASSVTLAGTTGELFF.